The entry that follows covers one TCR beta chain sequence. This sample was included in a study of technical replicates of blood from a handful of donors. Profiled with immunoSEQ multiplex PCR; TCRdb holds only in-frame clones, not every one. There are about 79,000 clones in the sample; about 91% occur only once, and over 0.35% lies in the top ten. The germline V and J ends were trimmed by 1 base and 6 bases, with 10 bases remaining between them. The germline V gene has CDR1 SGHTA and CDR2 FQGTGA. The CDR3 is 13 amino acids. This clonotype was sampled from a human donor in good health. Some clones in this sample may be carry-over from other donors' samples. V usage is TRBV7-3 and J usage is TRBJ2-7; D uncertain. Sequencing input: T cells isolated from PBMCs. CDR3: CASSLNPGPEQYF. The CDR3, as DNA: TGTGCCAGCAGCTTAAATCCCGGTCCCGAGCAGTACTTC.